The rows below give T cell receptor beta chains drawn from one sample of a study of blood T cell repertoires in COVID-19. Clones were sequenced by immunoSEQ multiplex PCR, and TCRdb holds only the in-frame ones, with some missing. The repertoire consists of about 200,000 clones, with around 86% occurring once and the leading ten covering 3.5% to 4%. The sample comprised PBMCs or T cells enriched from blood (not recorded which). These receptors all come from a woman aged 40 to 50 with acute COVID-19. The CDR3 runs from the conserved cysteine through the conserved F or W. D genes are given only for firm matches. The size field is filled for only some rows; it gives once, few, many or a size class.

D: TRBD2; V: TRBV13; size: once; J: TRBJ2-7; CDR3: CASILRGAEPYEQYF; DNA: TGTGCCAGCATCTTGCGGGGGGCAGAACCCTACGAGCAGTACTTC
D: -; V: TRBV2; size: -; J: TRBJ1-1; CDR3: CASISRPGNTEAFF; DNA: TGTGCCAGCATTTCCAGGCCCGGGAACACTGAAGCTTTCTTT
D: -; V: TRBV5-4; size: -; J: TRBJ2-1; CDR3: CASSLPPPSLGEQFF; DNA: TGTGCCAGCAGCTTGCCCCCCCCATCCCTTGGCGAGCAGTTCTTC
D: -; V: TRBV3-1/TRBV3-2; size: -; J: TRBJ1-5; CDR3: CASSQGYRDQPQHF; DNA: TGTGCCAGCAGCCAAGGTTACAGAGATCAGCCCCAGCATTTT
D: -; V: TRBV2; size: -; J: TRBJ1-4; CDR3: CASSGHQLANEKLFF; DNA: TGTGCCAGCAGTGGACACCAACTGGCTAATGAAAAACTGTTTTTT
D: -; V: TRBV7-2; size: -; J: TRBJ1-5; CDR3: CASSPELSQPQHF; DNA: TGTGCCAGCAGCCCCGAGTTGAGCCAGCCCCAGCATTTT
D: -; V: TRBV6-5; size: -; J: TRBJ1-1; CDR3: CASSYGGALNTEAFF; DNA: TGTGCCAGCAGTTACGGGGGCGCGCTGAACACTGAAGCTTTCTTT
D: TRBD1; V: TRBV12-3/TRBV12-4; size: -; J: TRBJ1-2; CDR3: CASRQTGPYGYTF; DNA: TGTGCCAGCAGACAGACAGGGCCCTATGGCTACACCTTC
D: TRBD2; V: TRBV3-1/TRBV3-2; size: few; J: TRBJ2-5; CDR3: CASSQETSGRSETQYF; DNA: TGTGCCAGCAGCCAAGAGACTAGCGGGAGGTCGGAGACCCAGTACTTC
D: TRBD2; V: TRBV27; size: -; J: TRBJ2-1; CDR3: CASSLAGLNNEQFF; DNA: TGTGCCAGCAGTTTGGCGGGACTAAACAATGAGCAGTTCTTC
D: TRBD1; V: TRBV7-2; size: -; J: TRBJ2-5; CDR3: CASSSGTGGLTQYF; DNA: TGTGCCAGCAGTTCCGGGACAGGGGGACTGACCCAGTACTTC
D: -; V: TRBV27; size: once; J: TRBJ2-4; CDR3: CASSLSGLSNIQYF; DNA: TGTGCCAGCAGTTTGAGCGGTCTCTCAAACATTCAGTACTTC
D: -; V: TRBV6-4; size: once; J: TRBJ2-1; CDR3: CASSRETSYEQFF; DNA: TGTGCCAGCAGTAGAGAAACTTCATATGAGCAGTTCTTC
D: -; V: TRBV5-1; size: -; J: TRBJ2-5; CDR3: CASTTSAGSGETQYF; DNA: TGCGCCAGCACCACAAGTGCAGGGTCAGGGGAGACCCAGTACTTC
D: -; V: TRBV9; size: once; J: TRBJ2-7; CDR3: CASSADLPGQVRYEQYF; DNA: TGTGCCAGCAGCGCAGACCTCCCGGGACAAGTAAGATACGAGCAGTACTTC
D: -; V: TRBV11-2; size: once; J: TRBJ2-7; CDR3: CASSSVGGIGSYEQYF; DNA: TGTGCCAGCAGCTCAGTCGGGGGAATTGGCTCCTACGAGCAGTACTTC
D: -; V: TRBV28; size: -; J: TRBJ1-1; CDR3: CASSWSGHPRTEAFF; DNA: TGTGCCAGCAGTTGGTCGGGACACCCGAGGACTGAAGCTTTCTTT
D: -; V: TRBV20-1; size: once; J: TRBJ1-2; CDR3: CSAIRDNTF; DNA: TGCAGTGCAATCCGGGACAACACCTTC
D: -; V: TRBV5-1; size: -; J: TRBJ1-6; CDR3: CASSLVGAGGNSPLHF; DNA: TGCGCCAGCAGCTTGGTGGGGGCCGGGGGGAATTCACCCCTCCACTTT
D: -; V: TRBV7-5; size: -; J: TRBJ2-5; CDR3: CVRTAKSGRLETQYF; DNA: TGTGTCAGAACAGCCAAGAGCGGGAGGTTGGAGACCCAGTACTTC
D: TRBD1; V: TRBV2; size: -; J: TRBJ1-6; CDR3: CARRTGFSPLHF; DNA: TGTGCCCGGAGGACAGGATTCTCACCCCTCCACTTT
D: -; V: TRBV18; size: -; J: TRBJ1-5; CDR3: CASSPRGASGNQPQHF; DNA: TGTGCCAGCTCACCGCGGGGGGCCAGCGGCAATCAGCCCCAGCATTTT
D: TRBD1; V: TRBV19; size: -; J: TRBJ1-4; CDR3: CASSTRQGEKLFF; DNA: TGTGCCAGTAGTACCCGACAGGGGGAAAAACTGTTTTTT
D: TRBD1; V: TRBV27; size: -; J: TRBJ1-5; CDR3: CASSNRQGLNQPQHF; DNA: TGTGCCAGCAGCAACCGACAGGGGCTCAATCAGCCCCAGCATTTT
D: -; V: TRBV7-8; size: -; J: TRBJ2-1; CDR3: CASSHRVAAEQFF; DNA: TGTGCCAGCAGCCATCGTGTAGCGGCTGAGCAGTTCTTC
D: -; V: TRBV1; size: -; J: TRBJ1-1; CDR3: CTRNMNTEAFF; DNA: TGCACCAGGAACATGAACACTGAAGCTTTCTTT
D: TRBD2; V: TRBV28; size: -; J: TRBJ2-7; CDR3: CASSTGTSGSYEQYF; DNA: TGTGCCAGCAGCACTGGGACTAGCGGGAGTTACGAGCAGTACTTC
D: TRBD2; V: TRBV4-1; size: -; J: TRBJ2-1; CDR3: CASRIIAGGRGYEQFF; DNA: TGCGCCAGCAGGATTATAGCGGGAGGGCGGGGTTATGAGCAGTTCTTC
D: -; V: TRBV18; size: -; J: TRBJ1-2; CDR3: CASSPPTNYGYTF; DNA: TGTGCCAGCTCACCACCTACTAACTATGGCTACACCTTC
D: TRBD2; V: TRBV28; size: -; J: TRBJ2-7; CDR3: CASLGTPGGEMGEQYF; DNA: TGTGCCAGCCTGGGTACACCGGGAGGGGAAATGGGCGAGCAGTACTTC
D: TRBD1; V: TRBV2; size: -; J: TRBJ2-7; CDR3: CASSEYRGTYEQYF; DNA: TGTGCCAGCAGTGAATACAGGGGAACCTACGAGCAGTACTTC
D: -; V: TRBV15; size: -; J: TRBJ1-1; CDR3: CATSRVVTYMNTEAFF; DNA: TGTGCCACCAGCAGAGTCGTAACCTATATGAACACTGAAGCTTTCTTT
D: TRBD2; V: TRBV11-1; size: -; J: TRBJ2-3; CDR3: CASQRDGRTDTQYF; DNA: TGTGCCAGCCAGCGGGATGGGCGCACAGATACGCAGTATTTT
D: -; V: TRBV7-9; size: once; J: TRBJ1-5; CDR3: CASSLGEGSNQPQHF; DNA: TGTGCCAGCAGCTTAGGGGAGGGCAGCAATCAGCCCCAGCATTTT
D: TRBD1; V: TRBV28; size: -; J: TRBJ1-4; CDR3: CASSFPDRVMDF; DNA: TGTGCCAGCAGTTTCCCCGACAGGGTAATGGATTTT
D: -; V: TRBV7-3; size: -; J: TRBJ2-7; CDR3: CASSLTKGEAYEQYF; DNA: TGTGCCAGCAGCTTAACGAAAGGGGAAGCCTACGAGCAGTACTTC
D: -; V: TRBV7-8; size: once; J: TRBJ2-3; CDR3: CASSPDTDTQYF; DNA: TGTGCCAGCAGCCCAGACACAGATACGCAGTATTTT
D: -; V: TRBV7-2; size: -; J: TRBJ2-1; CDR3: CASSLTGSSYNEQFF; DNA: TGTGCCAGCAGCTTAACAGGGAGCTCCTACAATGAGCAGTTCTTC
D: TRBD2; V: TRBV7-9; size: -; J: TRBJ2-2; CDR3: CASSIRLSGTDTGELFF; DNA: TGTGCCAGCAGCATACGTCTTAGCGGGACCGACACCGGGGAGCTGTTTTTT
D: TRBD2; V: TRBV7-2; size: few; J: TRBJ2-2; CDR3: CASSLFASGRARTGELFF; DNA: TGTGCCAGCAGCTTGTTCGCTAGCGGGAGGGCCAGAACCGGGGAGCTGTTTTTT
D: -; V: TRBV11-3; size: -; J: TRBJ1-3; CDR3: CASSPHSGNTIYF; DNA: TGTGCCAGCAGCCCCCATTCTGGAAACACCATATATTTT
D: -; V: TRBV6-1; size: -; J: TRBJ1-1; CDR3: CASSEQGRNTEAFF; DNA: TGTGCCAGCAGTGAGCAGGGCCGGAACACTGAAGCTTTCTTT
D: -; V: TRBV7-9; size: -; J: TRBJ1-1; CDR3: CASSLGERGTEAFF; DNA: TGTGCCAGCAGCTTAGGGGAGAGGGGGACTGAAGCTTTCTTT
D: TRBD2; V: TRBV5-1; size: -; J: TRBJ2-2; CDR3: CASSRLAGNTGELFF; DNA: TGCGCCAGCAGCCGACTAGCGGGAAACACCGGGGAGCTGTTTTTT
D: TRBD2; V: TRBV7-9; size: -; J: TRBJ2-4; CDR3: CASSLGGLAGRGEDIQYF; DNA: TGTGCCAGCAGCCTGGGGGGACTAGCGGGACGGGGTGAGGACATTCAGTACTTC
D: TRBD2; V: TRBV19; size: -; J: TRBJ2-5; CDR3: CASSIAGGTPGETQYF; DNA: TGTGCCAGTAGTATAGCGGGAGGGACCCCCGGGGAGACCCAGTACTTC
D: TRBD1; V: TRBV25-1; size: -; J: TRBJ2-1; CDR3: CASSDFPPGGENFNEQFF; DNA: TGTGCCAGCAGTGACTTCCCGCCAGGGGGCGAAAACTTCAATGAGCAGTTCTTC
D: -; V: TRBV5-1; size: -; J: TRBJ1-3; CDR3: CASSVSGGTHTIYF; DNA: TGCGCCAGCAGCGTTAGCGGGGGGACCCACACCATATATTTT
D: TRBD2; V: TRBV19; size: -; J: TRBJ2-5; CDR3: CASSTSGSQTQYF; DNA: TGTGCCAGTAGTACTAGCGGGAGTCAGACCCAGTACTTC
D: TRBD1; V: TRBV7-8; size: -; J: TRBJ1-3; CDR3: CASSLIQFGTGGSGNTIYF; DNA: TGTGCCAGCAGCTTAATACAGTTCGGGACAGGCGGCTCTGGAAACACCATATATTTT
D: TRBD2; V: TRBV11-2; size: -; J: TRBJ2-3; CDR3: CASSLTSGSWDTQYF; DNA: TGTGCCAGCAGCTTGACTAGCGGGAGTTGGGATACGCAGTATTTT
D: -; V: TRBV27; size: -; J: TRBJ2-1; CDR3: CASRPGDYNEQFF; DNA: TGTGCCAGCAGGCCCGGGGACTACAATGAGCAGTTCTTC
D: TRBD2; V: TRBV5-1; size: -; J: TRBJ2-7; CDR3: CASSWDGGRAEGEQYF; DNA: TGCGCCAGCAGCTGGGATGGCGGGAGGGCCGAGGGCGAGCAGTACTTC
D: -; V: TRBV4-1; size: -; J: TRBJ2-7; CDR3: CASSQTALTGTYEQYF; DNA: TGCGCCAGCAGCCAAACAGCCCTGACGGGGACCTACGAGCAGTACTTC
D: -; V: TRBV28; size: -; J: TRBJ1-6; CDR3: CASRSAGASPLHF; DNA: TGTGCCAGCAGGTCAGCAGGGGCTTCACCCCTCCACTTT